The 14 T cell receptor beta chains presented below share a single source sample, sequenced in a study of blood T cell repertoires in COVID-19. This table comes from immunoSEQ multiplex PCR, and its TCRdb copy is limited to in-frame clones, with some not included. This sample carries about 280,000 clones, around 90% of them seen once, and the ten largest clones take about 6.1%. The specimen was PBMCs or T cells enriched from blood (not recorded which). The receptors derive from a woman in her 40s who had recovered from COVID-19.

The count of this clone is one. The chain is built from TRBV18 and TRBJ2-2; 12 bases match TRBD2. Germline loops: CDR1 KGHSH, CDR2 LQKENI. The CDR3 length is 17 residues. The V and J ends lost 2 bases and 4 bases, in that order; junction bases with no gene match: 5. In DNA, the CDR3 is TGTGCCAGCTCACCAACTAGACTAGCGGGAGTCACCGGGGAGCTGTTTTTT. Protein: CASSPTRLAGVTGELFF.

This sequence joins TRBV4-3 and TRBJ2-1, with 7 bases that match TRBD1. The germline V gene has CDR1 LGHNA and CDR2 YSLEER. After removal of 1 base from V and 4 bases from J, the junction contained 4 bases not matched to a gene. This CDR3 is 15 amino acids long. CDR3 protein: CASSQGQGVYNEQFF. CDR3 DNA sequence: TGCGCCAGCAGCCAAGGGCAGGGGGTTTACAATGAGCAGTTCTTC.

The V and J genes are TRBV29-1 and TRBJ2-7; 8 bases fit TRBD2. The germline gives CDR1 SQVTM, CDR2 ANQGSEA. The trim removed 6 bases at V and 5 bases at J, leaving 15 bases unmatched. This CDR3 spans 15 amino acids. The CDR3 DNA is TGCAGCGTGAAGAGAGCGGGAGTGAAGAACGACGAGCAGTACTTC. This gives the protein CSVKRAGVKNDEQYF.

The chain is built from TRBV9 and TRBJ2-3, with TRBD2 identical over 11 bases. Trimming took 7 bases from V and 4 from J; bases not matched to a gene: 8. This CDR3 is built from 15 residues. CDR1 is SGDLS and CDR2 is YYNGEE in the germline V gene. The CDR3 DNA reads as TGTGCCAGCGGGGGTCTACTAGCGGGAGCAGATACGCAGTATTTT. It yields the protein CASGGLLAGADTQYF.

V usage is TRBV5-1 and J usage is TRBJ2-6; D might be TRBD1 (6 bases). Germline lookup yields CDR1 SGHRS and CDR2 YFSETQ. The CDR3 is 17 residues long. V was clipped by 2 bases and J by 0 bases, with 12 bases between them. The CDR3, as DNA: TGCGCCAGCAGCTTCAGGGGACGGACCTCTGGGGCCAACGTCCTGACTTTC. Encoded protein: CASSFRGRTSGANVLTF.

The CDR3: CASSLGGGRASYNEQFF. CDR3 bases: TGTGCCAGCAGCTTAGGCGGCGGGAGGGCCAGTTACAATGAGCAGTTCTTC. The chain employs TRBV7-8 and TRBJ2-1, with 9 nucleotides matching TRBD2. CDR3 length: 17 amino acids. V dropped 1 base and J dropped 4; count of bases not matched to a gene: 8. Germline loops: CDR1 SGHVS, CDR2 FQNEAQ.

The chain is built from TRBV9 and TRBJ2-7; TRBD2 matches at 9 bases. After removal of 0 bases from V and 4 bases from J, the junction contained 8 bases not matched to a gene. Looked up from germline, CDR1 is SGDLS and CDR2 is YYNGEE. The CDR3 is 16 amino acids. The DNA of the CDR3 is TGTGCCAGCAGCGTAGATCCTAGCGGGATTGTTTACGAGCAGTACTTC. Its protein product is CASSVDPSGIVYEQYF.

The CDR3 coding sequence is TGTGCCAGCAGTCCCATTGGCAGATTGAACACTGAAGCTTTCTTT. Amino acid sequence: CASSPIGRLNTEAFF. The J gene is TRBJ1-1, the V gene TRBV28; D unresolved. Trimming left V 5 bases short and J 0 bases short, with 13 bases between. CDR3 length: 15 residues. CDR1 MDHEN and CDR2 SYDVKM come from the germline V gene.

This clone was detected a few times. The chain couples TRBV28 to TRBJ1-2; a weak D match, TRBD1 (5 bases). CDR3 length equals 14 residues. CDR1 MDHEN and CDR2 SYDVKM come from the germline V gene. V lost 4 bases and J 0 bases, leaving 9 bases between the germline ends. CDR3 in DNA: TGTGCCAGCAGTTCCCGGGGGACTAACTATGGCTACACCTTC. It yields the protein CASSSRGTNYGYTF.

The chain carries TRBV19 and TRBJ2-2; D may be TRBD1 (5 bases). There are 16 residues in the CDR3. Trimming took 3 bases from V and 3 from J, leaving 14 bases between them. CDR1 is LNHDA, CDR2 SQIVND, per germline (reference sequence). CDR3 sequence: CASSILSRVDTGELFF. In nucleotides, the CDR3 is TGTGCCAGTAGTATTTTGAGCAGGGTGGACACCGGGGAGCTGTTTTTT.

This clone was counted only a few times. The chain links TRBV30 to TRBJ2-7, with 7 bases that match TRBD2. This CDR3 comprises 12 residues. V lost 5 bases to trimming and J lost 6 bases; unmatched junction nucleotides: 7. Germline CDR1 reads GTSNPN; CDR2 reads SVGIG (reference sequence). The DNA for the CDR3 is TGTGCCTGGTCTTGGCGGGGGACCGAGCAGTACTTC. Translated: CAWSWRGTEQYF. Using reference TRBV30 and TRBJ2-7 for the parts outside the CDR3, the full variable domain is SQTIHQWPATLVQPVGSPLSLECTVEGTSNPNLYWYRQAAGRGLQLLFYSVGIGQISSEVPQNLSASRPQDRQFILSSKKLLLSDSGFYLCAWSWRGTEQYFGPGTRLTVT.

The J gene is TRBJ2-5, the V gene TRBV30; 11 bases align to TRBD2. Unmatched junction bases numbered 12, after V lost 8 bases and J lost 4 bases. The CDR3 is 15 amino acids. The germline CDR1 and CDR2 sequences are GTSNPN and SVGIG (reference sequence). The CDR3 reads CASIAGGRLRETQYF. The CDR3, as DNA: TGTGCCAGCATAGCGGGAGGGCGGCTAAGAGAGACCCAGTACTTC.

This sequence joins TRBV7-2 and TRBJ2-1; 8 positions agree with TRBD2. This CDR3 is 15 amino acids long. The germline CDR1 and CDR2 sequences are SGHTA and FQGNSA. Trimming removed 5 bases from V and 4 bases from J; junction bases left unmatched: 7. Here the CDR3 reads CASSPPGLGYNEQFF. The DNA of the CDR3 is TGTGCCAGCAGCCCTCCGGGACTAGGGTACAATGAGCAGTTCTTC. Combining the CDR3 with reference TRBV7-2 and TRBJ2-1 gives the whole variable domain GAGVSQSPSNKVTEKGKDVELRCDPISGHTALYWYRQSLGQGLEFLIYFQGNSAPDKSGLPSDRFSAERTGGSVSTLTIQRTQQEDSAVYLCASSPPGLGYNEQFFGPGTRLTVL.

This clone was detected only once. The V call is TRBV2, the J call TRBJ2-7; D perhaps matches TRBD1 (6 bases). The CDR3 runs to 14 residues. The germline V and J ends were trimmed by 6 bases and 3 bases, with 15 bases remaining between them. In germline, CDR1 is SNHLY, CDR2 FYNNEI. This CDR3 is CASRTGQASYEQYF. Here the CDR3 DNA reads TGTGCCAGCAGAACAGGGCAAGCGAGCTACGAGCAGTACTTC.